A selection of T cell receptor beta chains follows, all from one sample in a study of T-cell memory formation after mild COVID-19. One entry per CDR3 protein results from TCRdb running MiXCR on the 5' RACE reads. The sample has hundreds of thousands of distinct CDR3 sequences, around 18% seen once; the top ten hold 7.5% to 9.5%. Sequenced: PBMCs or a T cell subset sorted from them (not recorded which). These receptors came from an adult woman who had mild COVID-19 (a few samples of this study predate the infection). Cell type and time point are not known. Both conserved end residues are part of each CDR3. The D gene is left open where the match is weak. Size is stated for part of the rows, as once, few or many counts, or as a class when the clone is expanded.

clone_size j_call v_call d_call cdr3_aa cdr3_nt
NA TRBJ2-5 TRBV6-1 NA CASSYGGRGLQETQYF TGTGCCAGCAGTTACGGCGGGCGGGGGCTACAAGAGACCCAGTACTTC
few TRBJ2-7 TRBV13 TRBD2 CASSPPSSGGYEQYF TGTGCCAGCAGCCCACCCTCTAGCGGGGGTTACGAGCAGTACTTC
few TRBJ1-4 TRBV18 TRBD1 CASSPDREREKLFF TGTGCCAGCTCACCCGACAGGGAGCGCGAAAAACTGTTTTTT
NA TRBJ2-3 TRBV29-1 NA CSVGGKGITDTQYF TGCAGCGTTGGGGGTAAGGGGATCACAGATACGCAGTATTTT
few TRBJ1-2 TRBV12-3/TRBV12-4 NA CASSLEVPPNYGYTF TGTGCCAGCAGTTTAGAGGTGCCCCCTAACTATGGCTACACCTTC
NA TRBJ2-7 TRBV7-6 TRBD2 CASSPGEAGAYEQYF TGTGCCAGCAGCCCCGGTGAGGCGGGAGCCTACGAGCAGTACTTC
few TRBJ2-7 TRBV29-1 NA CSVEGPWNGLSYEQYF TGCAGCGTTGAAGGTCCATGGAACGGTTTATCCTACGAGCAGTACTTC
many TRBJ2-1 TRBV7-9 NA CASSTRGGTRFSNEQFF TGTGCCAGCAGCACCCGGGGCGGGACACGGTTTAGCAATGAGCAGTTCTTC
NA TRBJ1-1 TRBV7-9 NA CASSLGGGRRNTEAFF TGTGCCAGCAGCTTAGGGGGGGGCAGAAGGAACACTGAAGCTTTCTTT
NA TRBJ2-1 TRBV29-1 TRBD1 CSADRGYYNEQFF TGCAGCGCGGACAGGGGATACTACAATGAGCAGTTCTTC
many TRBJ2-3 TRBV7-9 NA CASSFQGDTQYF TGTGCCAGCAGCTTCCAGGGGGATACGCAGTATTTT
few TRBJ1-1 TRBV6-5 TRBD1 CASSQGARNTEAFF TGTGCCAGCAGTCAGGGGGCGAGGAACACTGAAGCTTTCTTT
NA TRBJ2-7 TRBV5-6 TRBD2 CASRRTSGSFYEQYF TGTGCCAGCAGAAGGACTAGCGGGAGTTTCTACGAGCAGTACTTC
few TRBJ2-1 TRBV5-1 TRBD1 CASSPGPGGPNEQFF TGCGCCAGCAGCCCCGGGCCAGGGGGACCTAATGAGCAGTTCTTC
NA TRBJ1-5 TRBV20-1 NA CSAAGTLYSNQPQHF TGCAGTGCCGCGGGGACACTTTATAGCAATCAGCCCCAGCATTTT
many TRBJ2-1 TRBV7-9 NA CASSFRGSSYNEQFF TGTGCCAGCAGCTTTCGCGGAAGCTCCTACAATGAGCAGTTCTTC
NA TRBJ2-1 TRBV6-2/TRBV6-3 TRBD1 CASSRQGGSYNEQFF TGTGCCAGCAGTAGACAGGGGGGCTCCTACAATGAGCAGTTCTTC
few TRBJ2-7 TRBV5-1 TRBD2 CASSLFLPGLAGKAYEQYF TGCGCCAGCAGCTTGTTTTTACCGGGACTAGCGGGGAAGGCCTACGAGCAGTACTTC
NA TRBJ2-7 TRBV19 NA CASSIARGSPYEQYF TGTGCCAGTAGTATTGCTAGGGGGTCACCCTACGAGCAGTACTTC
few TRBJ1-3 TRBV5-5 NA CASSLEQAGAGNTIYF TGTGCCAGCAGCTTGGAACAGGCAGGCGCTGGAAACACCATATATTTT
NA TRBJ2-2 TRBV12-3/TRBV12-4 TRBD1 CASSDNRDRVGTGELFF TGTGCCAGCAGTGATAACCGGGACAGGGTTGGGACCGGGGAGCTGTTTTTT
many TRBJ2-7 TRBV12-3/TRBV12-4 NA CASSFSSGYEQYF TGTGCCAGCAGTTTCTCTTCAGGTTACGAGCAGTACTTC
NA TRBJ1-2 TRBV24-1 NA CATSDQGTAYGYTF TGTGCCACCAGTGATCAGGGCACGGCTTACGGCTACACCTTC
NA TRBJ1-1 TRBV5-1 NA CASSLVLSPVHEAFF TGCGCCAGCAGCTTGGTTTTGTCGCCCGTTCATGAAGCTTTCTTT
NA TRBJ2-5 TRBV9 TRBD2 CASSVWTSGTKETQYF TGTGCCAGCAGCGTTTGGACTAGCGGGACTAAAGAGACCCAGTACTTC
NA TRBJ2-3 TRBV7-2 NA CASSLFGWGSSTDTQYF TGTGCCAGCAGCTTATTTGGTTGGGGCAGTAGCACAGATACGCAGTATTTT
NA TRBJ2-3 TRBV3-1 NA CASSLTKLEGAPGDTQYF TGTGCCAGCAGCCTCACTAAATTGGAGGGGGCCCCTGGGGATACGCAGTATTTT
once TRBJ2-2 TRBV12-3/TRBV12-4 NA CASGLGGRRGELFF TGTGCCAGTGGGCTAGGGGGGCGCAGAGGGGAGCTGTTTTTT
NA TRBJ1-4 TRBV4-1 TRBD1 CASSQDGAGGEKLFF TGCGCCAGCAGCCAAGATGGTGCAGGGGGTGAAAAACTGTTTTTT
NA TRBJ2-3 TRBV7-6 NA CASSLDPGGSRDTQYF TGTGCCAGCAGCTTAGATCCGGGCGGATCTCGGGATACGCAGTATTTT
NA TRBJ2-2 TRBV27 NA CASSSDLGSGELFF TGTGCCAGCAGTTCCGATTTGGGGTCCGGGGAGCTGTTTTTT
NA TRBJ1-2 TRBV10-3 NA CAISEGTGINGYTF TGTGCCATCAGTGAGGGTACAGGGATTAATGGCTACACCTTC
many TRBJ2-3 TRBV7-2 NA CASSLWGGTDTQYF TGTGCCAGCAGCTTATGGGGAGGCACAGATACGCAGTATTTT
once TRBJ1-2 TRBV24-1 TRBD1 CATSDSVGGWHYGYTF TGTGCCACCAGTGATTCGGTAGGGGGCTGGCACTATGGCTACACCTTC
many TRBJ2-1 TRBV20-1 NA CSARDLRAATGFEQFF TGCAGTGCTAGAGATCTTAGAGCGGCCACTGGGTTTGAGCAGTTCTTC
few TRBJ1-1 TRBV12-3/TRBV12-4 TRBD1 CASSRTGYRRRNTEAFF TGTGCCAGCAGCCGGACAGGGTACAGGAGGAGGAACACTGAAGCTTTCTTT
NA TRBJ2-7 TRBV5-6 NA CASSLGQGREQYF TGTGCCAGCAGCTTGGGGCAGGGCCGCGAGCAGTACTTC
NA TRBJ1-1 TRBV12-3/TRBV12-4 NA CASRRQENTEAFF TGTGCCAGCAGGAGGCAGGAGAACACTGAAGCTTTCTTT
NA TRBJ1-2 TRBV19 TRBD1 CATRTGGMDGYTF TGTGCCACCCGGACAGGGGGCATGGATGGCTACACCTTC
NA TRBJ2-7 TRBV7-3 TRBD2 CASSLSGGNGREQYF TGTGCCAGCAGCTTATCCGGGGGGAATGGAAGGGAGCAGTACTTC
NA TRBJ2-3 TRBV20-1 TRBD2 CSASSGGEVRDTQYF TGCAGTGCTAGCTCGGGGGGGGAGGTGCGAGATACGCAGTATTTT
few TRBJ2-7 TRBV4-3 NA CASSQDSAGRFYEQYF TGCGCCAGCAGCCAAGATAGTGCGGGCAGATTCTACGAGCAGTACTTC
NA TRBJ2-7 TRBV18 NA CASSPPAGRGYEQYF TGTGCCAGCTCACCACCGGCAGGCCGGGGATACGAGCAGTACTTC
few TRBJ2-7 TRBV5-8 NA CASSLDSGFPYEQYF TGTGCCAGCAGCTTGGATTCGGGGTTCCCCTACGAGCAGTACTTC
NA TRBJ2-1 TRBV5-6 NA CASSPGPKVSYNEQFF TGTGCCAGCAGCCCGGGGCCTAAGGTGTCCTACAATGAGCAGTTCTTC
many TRBJ2-7 TRBV6-2/TRBV6-3 NA CASSPGHLSYEQYF TGTGCCAGCAGTCCGGGACACCTCTCCTACGAGCAGTACTTC
few TRBJ2-2 TRBV30 TRBD2 CAWSSSGRHTGELFF TGTGCCTGGAGCTCTAGCGGGAGACACACCGGGGAGCTGTTTTTT
few TRBJ2-1 TRBV20-1 TRBD2 CSARVLSGGYNEQFF TGCAGTGCTAGGGTTCTATCGGGAGGGTACAATGAGCAGTTCTTC